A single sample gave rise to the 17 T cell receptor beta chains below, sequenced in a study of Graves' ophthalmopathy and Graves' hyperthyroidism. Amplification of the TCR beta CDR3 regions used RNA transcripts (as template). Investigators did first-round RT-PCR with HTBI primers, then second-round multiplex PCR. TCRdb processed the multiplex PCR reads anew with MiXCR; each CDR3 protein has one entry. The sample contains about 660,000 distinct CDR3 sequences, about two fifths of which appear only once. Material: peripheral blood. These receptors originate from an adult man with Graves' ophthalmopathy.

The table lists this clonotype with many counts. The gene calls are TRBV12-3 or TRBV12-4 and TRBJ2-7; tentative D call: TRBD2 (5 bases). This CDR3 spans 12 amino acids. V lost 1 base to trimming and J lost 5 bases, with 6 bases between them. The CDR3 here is CASSLERDEQYF. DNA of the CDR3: TGTGCCAGCAGTTTAGAGAGGGACGAGCAGTACTTC.

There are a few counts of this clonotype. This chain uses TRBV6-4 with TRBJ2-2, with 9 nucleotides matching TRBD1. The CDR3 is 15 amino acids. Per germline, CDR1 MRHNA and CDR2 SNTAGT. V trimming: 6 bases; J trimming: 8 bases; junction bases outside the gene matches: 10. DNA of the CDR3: TGTGCCAGCAGGCCGGGACAGGGAGATTCAGGGGAGCTGTTTTTT. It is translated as CASRPGQGDSGELFF.

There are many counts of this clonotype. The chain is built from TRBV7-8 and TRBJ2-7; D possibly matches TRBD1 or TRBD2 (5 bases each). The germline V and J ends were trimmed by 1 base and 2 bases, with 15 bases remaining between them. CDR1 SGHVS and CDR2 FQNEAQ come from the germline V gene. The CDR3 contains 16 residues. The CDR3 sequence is CASSLVGGSLTYEQYF. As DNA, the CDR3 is TGTGCCAGCAGCTTAGTTGGGGGTTCCCTGACCTACGAGCAGTACTTC.

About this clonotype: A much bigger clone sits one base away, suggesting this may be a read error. The CDR3 region has the DNA TGTGCCAGCAGCAGCCGGGGCAGGGAGACCTACGAGCAGTACTTC. Translated, it gives CASSSRGRETYEQYF. The chain couples TRBV7-8 to TRBJ2-7; D is possibly TRBD1 or TRBD2 (5 bases each). Germline V gives CDR1 SGHVS, CDR2 FQNEAQ. This CDR3 is 15 amino acids long. V was clipped by 5 bases and J by 2 bases, with 16 bases between them.

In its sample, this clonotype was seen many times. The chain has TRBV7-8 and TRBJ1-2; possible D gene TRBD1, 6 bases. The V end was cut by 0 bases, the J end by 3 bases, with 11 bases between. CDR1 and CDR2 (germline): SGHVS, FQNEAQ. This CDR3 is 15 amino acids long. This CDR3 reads CASSLATGADYGYTF. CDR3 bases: TGTGCCAGCAGCTTAGCTACGGGGGCGGACTATGGCTACACCTTC.

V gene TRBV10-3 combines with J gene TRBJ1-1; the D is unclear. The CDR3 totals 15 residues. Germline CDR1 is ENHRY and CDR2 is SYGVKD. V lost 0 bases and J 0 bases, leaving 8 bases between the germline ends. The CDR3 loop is CAISESFGVNTEAFF. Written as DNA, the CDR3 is TGTGCCATCAGTGAGTCGTTTGGGGTGAACACTGAAGCTTTCTTT.

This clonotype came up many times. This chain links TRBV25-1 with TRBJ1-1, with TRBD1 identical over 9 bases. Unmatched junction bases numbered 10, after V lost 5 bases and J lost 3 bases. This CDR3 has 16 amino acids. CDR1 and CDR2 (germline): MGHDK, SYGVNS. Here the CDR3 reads CASSIGGQGFDTEAFF. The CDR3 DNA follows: TGTGCCAGCAGTATCGGGGGACAGGGTTTTGACACTGAAGCTTTCTTT.

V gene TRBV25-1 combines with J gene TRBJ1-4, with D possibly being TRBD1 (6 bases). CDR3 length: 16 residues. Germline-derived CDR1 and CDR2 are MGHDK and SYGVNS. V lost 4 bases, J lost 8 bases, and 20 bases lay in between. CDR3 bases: TGTGCCAGCAGTGCTAGACAGGAGACAGATACAGAAAAACTGTTTTTT. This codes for CASSARQETDTEKLFF.

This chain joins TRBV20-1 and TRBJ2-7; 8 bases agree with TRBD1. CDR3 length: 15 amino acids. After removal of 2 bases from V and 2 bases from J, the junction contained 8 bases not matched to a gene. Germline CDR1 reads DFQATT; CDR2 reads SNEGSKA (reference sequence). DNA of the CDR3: TGCAGTGCTAGACCCCGGGACAGGAACACCTACGAGCAGTACTTC. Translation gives CSARPRDRNTYEQYF.

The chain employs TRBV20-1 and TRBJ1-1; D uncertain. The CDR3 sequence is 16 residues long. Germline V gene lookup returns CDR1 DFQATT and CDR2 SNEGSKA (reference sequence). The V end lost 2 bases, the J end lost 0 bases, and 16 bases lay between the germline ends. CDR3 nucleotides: TGCAGTGCTAGATTTGAGGGCCGGGTAATGAACACTGAAGCTTTCTTT. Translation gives CSARFEGRVMNTEAFF.

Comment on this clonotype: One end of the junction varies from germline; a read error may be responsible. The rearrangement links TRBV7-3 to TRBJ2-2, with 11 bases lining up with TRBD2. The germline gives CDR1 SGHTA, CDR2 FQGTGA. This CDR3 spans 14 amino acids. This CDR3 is CVSSMRTSGGELFF. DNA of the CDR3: TGTGTCAGCAGCATGAGGACTAGCGGGGGGGAGCTGTTTTTT.

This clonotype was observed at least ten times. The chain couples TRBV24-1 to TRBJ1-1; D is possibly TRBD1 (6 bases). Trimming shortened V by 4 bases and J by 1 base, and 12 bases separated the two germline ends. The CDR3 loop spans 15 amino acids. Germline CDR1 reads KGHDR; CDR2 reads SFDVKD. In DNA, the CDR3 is TGTGCCACCAGTGAGGGGGCCGGGGGGAACACTGAAGCTTTCTTT. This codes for CATSEGAGGNTEAFF.

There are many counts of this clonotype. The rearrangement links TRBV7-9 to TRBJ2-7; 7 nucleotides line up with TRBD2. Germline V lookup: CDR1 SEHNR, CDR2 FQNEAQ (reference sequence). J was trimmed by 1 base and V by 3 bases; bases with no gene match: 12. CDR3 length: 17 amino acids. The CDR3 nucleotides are TGTGCCAGCAGCTTCCTTCGGCGGGGGAGAAGTTCCTACGAGCAGTACTTC. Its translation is CASSFLRRGRSSYEQYF.

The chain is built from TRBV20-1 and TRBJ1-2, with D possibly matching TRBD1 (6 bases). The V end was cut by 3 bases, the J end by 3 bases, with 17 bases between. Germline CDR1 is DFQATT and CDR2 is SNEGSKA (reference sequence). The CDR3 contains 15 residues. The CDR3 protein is CSARFGDGGDYGYTF. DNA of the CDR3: TGCAGTGCTAGGTTTGGGGACGGGGGCGACTATGGCTACACCTTC.

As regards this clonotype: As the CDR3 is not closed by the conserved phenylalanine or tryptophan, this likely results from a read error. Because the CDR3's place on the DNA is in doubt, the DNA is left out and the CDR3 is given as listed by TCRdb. The CDR3 spells CASSPGRTS. This chain joins TRBV7-2 and TRBJ2-6; TRBD2, the D gene given by the table, was not confirmed from the DNA. The CDR3 totals 9 residues, both ends included. Germline values: CDR1 SGHTA, CDR2 FQGNSA.

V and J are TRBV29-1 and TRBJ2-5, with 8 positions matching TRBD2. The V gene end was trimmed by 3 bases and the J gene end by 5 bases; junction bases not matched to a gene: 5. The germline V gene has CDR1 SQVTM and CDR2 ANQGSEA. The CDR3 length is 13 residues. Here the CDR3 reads CSVDRGGQETQYF. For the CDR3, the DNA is TGCAGCGTTGATCGGGGGGGGCAGGAGACCCAGTACTTC.

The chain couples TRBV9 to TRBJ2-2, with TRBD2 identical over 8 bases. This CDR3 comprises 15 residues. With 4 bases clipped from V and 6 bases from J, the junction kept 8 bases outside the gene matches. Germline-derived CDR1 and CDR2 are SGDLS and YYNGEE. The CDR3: CASSPRLAIAGELFF. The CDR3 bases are TGTGCCAGCAGCCCCAGACTAGCGATTGCCGGGGAGCTGTTTTTT.